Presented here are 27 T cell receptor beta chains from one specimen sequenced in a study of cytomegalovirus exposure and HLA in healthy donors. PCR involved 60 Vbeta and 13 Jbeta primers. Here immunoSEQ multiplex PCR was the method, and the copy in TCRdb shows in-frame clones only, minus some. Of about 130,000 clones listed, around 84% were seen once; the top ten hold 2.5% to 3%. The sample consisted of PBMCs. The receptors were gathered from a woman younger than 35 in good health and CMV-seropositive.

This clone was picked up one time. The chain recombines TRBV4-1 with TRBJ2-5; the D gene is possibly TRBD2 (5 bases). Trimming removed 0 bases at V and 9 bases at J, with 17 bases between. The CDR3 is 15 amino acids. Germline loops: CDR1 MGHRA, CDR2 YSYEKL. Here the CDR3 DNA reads TGCGCCAGCAGCCAAGAAGTATCTAGCCTGGTAGCCCAGTACTTC. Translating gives CASSQEVSSLVAQYF.

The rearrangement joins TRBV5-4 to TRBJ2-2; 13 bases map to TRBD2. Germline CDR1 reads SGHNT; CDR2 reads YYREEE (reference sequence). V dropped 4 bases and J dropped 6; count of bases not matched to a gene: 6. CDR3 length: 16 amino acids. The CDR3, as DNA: TGTGCCAGCAGCCCGAGACTAGCGGGAGGTCCCGGGGAGCTGTTTTTT. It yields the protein CASSPRLAGGPGELFF. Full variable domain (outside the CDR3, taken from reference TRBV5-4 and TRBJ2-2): ETGVTQSPTHLIKTRGQQVTLRCSSQSGHNTVSWYQQALGQGPQFIFQYYREEENGRGNFPPRFSGLQFPNYSSELNVNALELDDSALYLCASSPRLAGGPGELFFGEGSRLTVL.

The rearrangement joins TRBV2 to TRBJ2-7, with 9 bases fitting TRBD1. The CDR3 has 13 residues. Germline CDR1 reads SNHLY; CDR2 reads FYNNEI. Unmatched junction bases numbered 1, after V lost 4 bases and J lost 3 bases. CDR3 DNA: TGTGCCAGCAGTGTGGGACAGGGCTACGAGCAGTACTTC. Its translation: CASSVGQGYEQYF.

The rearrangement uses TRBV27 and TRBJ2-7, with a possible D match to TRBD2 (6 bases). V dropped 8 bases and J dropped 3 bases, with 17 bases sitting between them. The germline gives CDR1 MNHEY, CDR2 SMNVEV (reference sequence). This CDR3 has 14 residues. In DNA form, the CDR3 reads TGTGCCAGCGGCAACGGCGGGGCGGTCTACGAGCAGTACTTC. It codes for CASGNGGAVYEQYF.

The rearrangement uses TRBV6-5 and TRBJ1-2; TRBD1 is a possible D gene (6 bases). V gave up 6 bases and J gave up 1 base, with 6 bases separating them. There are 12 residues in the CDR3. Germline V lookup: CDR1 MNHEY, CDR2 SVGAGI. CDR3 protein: CASRDSNYGYTF. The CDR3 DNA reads TGTGCCAGCAGGGACAGTAACTATGGCTACACCTTC.

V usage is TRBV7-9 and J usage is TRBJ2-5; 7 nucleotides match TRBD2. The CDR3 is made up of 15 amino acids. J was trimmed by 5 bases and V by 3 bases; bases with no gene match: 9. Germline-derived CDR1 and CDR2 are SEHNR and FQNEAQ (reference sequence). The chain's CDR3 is CASSLGTTQLETQYF. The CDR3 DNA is TGTGCCAGCAGCTTGGGGACTACTCAATTGGAGACCCAGTACTTC.

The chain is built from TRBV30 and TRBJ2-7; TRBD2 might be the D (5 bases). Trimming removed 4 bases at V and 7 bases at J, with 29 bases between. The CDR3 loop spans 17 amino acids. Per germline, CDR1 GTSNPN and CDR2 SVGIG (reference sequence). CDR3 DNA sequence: TGTGCCTGGAAAGAGGGTGGGTTGGTCCCTCCCAGGATTGAGCAGTACTTC. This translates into CAWKEGGLVPPRIEQYF.

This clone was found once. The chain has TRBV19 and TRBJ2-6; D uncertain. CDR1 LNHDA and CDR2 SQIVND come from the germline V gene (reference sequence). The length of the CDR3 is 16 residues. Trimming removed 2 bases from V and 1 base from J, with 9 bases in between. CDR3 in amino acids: CASSIPRRSGANVLTF. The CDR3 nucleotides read TGTGCCAGTAGTATACCGCGGCGTTCTGGGGCCAACGTCCTGACTTTC. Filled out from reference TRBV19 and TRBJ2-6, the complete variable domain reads DGGITQSPKYLFRKEGQNVTLSCEQNLNHDAMYWYRQDPGQGLRLIYYSQIVNDFQKGDIAEGYSVSREKKESFPLTVTSAQKNPTAFYLCASSIPRRSGANVLTFGAGSRLTVL.

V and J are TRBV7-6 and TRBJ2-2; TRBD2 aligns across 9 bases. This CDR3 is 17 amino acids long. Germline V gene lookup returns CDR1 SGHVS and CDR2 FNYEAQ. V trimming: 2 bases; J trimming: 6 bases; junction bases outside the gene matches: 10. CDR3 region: CASSLKLFLAGSGELFF. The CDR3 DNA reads TGTGCCAGCAGCTTAAAGTTATTCCTAGCGGGGTCCGGGGAGCTGTTTTTT.

The CDR3 DNA is TGTGCCAGCAGCGTATCAGGGTTCGTAGGCTACACCTTC. This translates into CASSVSGFVGYTF. The V gene is TRBV5-6, the J gene TRBJ1-2; perhaps TRBD1 as D (5 bases). V was trimmed by 4 bases and J by 8 bases, leaving 15 bases between them. This CDR3 is built from 13 residues. Germline CDR1 reads SGHDT; CDR2 reads YYEEEE.

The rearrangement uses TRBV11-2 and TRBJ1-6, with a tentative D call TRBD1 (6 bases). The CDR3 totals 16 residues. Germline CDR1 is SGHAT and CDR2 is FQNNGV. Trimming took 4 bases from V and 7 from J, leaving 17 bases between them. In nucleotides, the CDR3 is TGTGCCAGCAGCTCCTTACGTGACAGGTCCAATTCACCCCTCCACTTT. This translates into CASSSLRDRSNSPLHF.

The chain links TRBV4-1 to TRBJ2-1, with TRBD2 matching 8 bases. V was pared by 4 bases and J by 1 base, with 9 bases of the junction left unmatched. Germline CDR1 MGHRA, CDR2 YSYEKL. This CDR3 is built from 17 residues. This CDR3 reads CASSPLATGGSYNEQFF. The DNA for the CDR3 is TGCGCCAGCAGCCCTCTCGCTACGGGGGGGTCCTACAATGAGCAGTTCTTC.

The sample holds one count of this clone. CDR3 bases: TGTGCCAGCAGTGACAGGGAGGACACTGAAGCTTTCTTT. Amino acid sequence: CASSDREDTEAFF. The chain joins TRBV2 to TRBJ1-1, with a possible D match to TRBD1 (5 bases). The V end lost 3 bases, the J end lost 3 bases, and 8 bases lay between the germline ends. This CDR3 region has 13 residues. Germline V lookup: CDR1 SNHLY, CDR2 FYNNEI.

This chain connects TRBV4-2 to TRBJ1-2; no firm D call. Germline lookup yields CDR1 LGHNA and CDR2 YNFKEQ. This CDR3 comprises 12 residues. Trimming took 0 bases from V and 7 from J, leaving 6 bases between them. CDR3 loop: CASSQDSTGYTF. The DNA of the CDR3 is TGTGCCAGCAGCCAAGACAGTACTGGCTACACCTTC.

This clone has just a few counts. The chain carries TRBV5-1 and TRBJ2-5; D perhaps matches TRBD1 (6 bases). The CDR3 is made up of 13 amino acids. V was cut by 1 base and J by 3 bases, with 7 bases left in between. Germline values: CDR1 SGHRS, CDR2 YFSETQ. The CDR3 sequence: CASSLWTEETQYF. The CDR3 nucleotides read TGCGCCAGCAGCTTGTGGACAGAAGAGACCCAGTACTTC.

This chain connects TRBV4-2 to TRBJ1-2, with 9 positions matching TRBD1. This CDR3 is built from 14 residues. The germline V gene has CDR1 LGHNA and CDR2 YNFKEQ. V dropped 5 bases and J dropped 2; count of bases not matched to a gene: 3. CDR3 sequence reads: CASSSGQGNYGYTF. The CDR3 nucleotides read TGTGCCAGCAGCTCGGGACAGGGAAACTATGGCTACACCTTC.

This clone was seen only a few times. The CDR3 coding sequence is TGTGCCAGCAGCCTGACAGAGAACACTGAAGCTTTCTTT. This gives the protein CASSLTENTEAFF. The chain is built from TRBV14 and TRBJ1-1; D perhaps matches TRBD1 (5 bases). The germline V and J ends were trimmed by 4 bases and 1 base, with 7 bases remaining between them. Germline V gene data show CDR1 as SGHDN and CDR2 as FVKESK. The CDR3 consists of 13 residues.

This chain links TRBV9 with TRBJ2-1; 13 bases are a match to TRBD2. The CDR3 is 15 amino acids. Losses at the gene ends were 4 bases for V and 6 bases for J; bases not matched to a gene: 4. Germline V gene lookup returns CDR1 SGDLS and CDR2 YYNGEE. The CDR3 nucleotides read TGTGCCAGCAGCCCCGGACTAGCGGGGGTCAATGAGCAGTTCTTC. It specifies CASSPGLAGVNEQFF. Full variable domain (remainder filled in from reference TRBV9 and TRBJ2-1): DSGVTQTPKHLITATGQRVTLRCSPRSGDLSVYWYQQSLDQGLQFLIQYYNGEERAKGNILERFSAQQFPDLHSELNLSSLELGDSALYFCASSPGLAGVNEQFFGPGTRLTVL.

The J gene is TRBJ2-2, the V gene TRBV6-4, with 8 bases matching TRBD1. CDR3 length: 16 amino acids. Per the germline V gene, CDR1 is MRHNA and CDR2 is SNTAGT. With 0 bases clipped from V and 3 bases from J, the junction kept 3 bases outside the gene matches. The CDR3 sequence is CASSDSQGADTGELFF. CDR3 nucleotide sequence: TGTGCCAGCAGTGACTCGCAGGGGGCTGACACCGGGGAGCTGTTTTTT.

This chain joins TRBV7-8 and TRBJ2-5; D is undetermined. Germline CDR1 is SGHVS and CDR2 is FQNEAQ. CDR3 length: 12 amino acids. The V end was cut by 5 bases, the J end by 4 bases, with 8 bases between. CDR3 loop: CASSPPRETQYF. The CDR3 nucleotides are TGTGCCAGCAGCCCCCCGAGAGAGACCCAGTACTTC.

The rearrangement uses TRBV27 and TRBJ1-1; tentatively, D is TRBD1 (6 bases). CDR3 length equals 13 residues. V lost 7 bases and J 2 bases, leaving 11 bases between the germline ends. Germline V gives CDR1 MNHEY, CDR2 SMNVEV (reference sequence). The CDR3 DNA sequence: TGTGCCAGCACTCCCAGGGGAAACACTGAAGCTTTCTTT. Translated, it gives CASTPRGNTEAFF.

This CDR3 reads CASSLLPDYEGDGGLQDTQYF. CDR3 nucleotide sequence: TGCGCCAGCAGCTTGCTCCCGGACTATGAGGGGGACGGGGGGTTGCAAGATACGCAGTATTTT. The chain is built from TRBV5-1 and TRBJ2-3, with a possible D match to TRBD2 (7 bases). V was shortened by 1 base and J by 5 bases, with 32 bases between the two germline ends. The CDR3 spans 21 residues. Per germline, CDR1 SGHRS and CDR2 YFSETQ.

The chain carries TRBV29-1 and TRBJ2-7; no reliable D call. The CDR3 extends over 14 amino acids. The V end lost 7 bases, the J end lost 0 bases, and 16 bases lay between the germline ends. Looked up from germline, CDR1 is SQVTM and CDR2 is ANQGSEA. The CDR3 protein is CSGKESTSSYEQYF. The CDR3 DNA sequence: TGCAGCGGGAAGGAGAGCACGAGCTCCTACGAGCAGTACTTC.

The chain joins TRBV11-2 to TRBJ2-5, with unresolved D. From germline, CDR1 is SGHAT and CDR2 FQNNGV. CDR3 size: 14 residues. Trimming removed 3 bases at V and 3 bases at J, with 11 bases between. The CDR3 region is CASSLPGSEETQYF. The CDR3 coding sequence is TGTGCCAGCAGCTTGCCCGGCAGCGAAGAGACCCAGTACTTC.

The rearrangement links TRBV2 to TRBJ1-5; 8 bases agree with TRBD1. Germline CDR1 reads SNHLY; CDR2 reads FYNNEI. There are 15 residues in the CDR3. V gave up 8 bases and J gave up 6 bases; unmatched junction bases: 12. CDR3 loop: CASSGQGAQVQPQHF. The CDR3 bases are TGTGCCAGCTCGGGGCAGGGGGCGCAGGTTCAGCCCCAGCATTTT.

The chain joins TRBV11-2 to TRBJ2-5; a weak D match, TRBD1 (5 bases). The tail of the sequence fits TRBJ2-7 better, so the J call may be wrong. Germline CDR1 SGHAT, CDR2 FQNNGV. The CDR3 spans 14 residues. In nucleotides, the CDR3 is TGTGCCAGCAGCTTATCAGGGTTCACCTACGAGCAGTACTTC. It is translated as CASSLSGFTYEQYF.

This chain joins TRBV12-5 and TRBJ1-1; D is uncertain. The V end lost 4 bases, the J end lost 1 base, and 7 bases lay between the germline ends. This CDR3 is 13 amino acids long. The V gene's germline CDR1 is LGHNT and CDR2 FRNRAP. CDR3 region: CASGSLRNTEAFF. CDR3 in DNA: TGTGCTAGTGGTTCTCTGAGGAACACTGAAGCTTTCTTT.